These T cell receptor beta chains were read from a single sample in a study of molecular identifiers for immune sequencing clone quantification. MiXCR was run by TCRdb on the PCR reads, yielding one entry per CDR3 protein. The repertoire holds about 500,000 distinct CDR3 sequences, with roughly 26% as singletons. Sequenced material: naive CD8+ T cells from blood, with Jurkat cell RNA spiked in. The receptor source for this set is a human donor in good health. Some libraries in this study had Jurkat cell RNA spiked in. CDR3s include the opening cysteine and the closing phenylalanine or tryptophan. Each record gives: CDR3 length, clone size, D gene, V gene, J gene, CDR3 protein, CDR3 DNA. D genes are given only for firm matches. The size field is filled for only some rows; it gives once, few, many or a size class.

12	-	-	TRBV6-5	TRBJ2-7	CASSSWRNEQYF	TGTGCCAGCAGCTCGTGGCGGAACGAGCAGTACTTC
15	-	-	TRBV4-1	TRBJ2-1	CASSQEVGQYNEQFF	TGCGCCAGCAGCCAAGAAGTCGGACAGTACAATGAGCAGTTCTTC
15	-	-	TRBV4-2	TRBJ2-7	CASSQGEAYPYEQYF	TGTGCCAGCAGCCAGGGGGAGGCCTACCCCTACGAGCAGTACTTC
17	-	-	TRBV4-3	TRBJ1-4	CASSQEIVGHTNEKLFF	TGCGCCAGCAGCCAAGAAATCGTGGGCCACACTAATGAAAAACTGTTTTTT
14	-	-	TRBV5-4	TRBJ2-4	CASSLGIAKNIQYF	TGTGCCAGCAGCTTAGGTATAGCCAAAAACATTCAGTACTTC
16	few	TRBD1	TRBV4-1	TRBJ1-2	CASSQVVGYRGYGYTF	TGCGCCAGCAGCCAAGTCGTCGGGTACAGGGGCTATGGCTACACCTTC
16	many	-	TRBV12-3/TRBV12-4	TRBJ2-1	CASSQWGGAGKENQFF	TGTGCCAGCAGCCAATGGGGGGGGGCAGGGAAAGAGAATCAGTTCTTC
14	few	-	TRBV10-3	TRBJ2-3	CAISDPGTTDTQYF	TGTGCCATCAGTGATCCTGGGACCACGGATACGCAGTATTTT
16	few	-	TRBV11-2	TRBJ1-1	CASSLGRGRINTEAFF	TGTGCCAGCAGCTTAGGTCGAGGCAGGATAAACACTGAAGCTTTCTTT
17	-	-	TRBV12-3/TRBV12-4	TRBJ2-5	CASKPGGRGSGQETQYF	TGTGCCAGCAAACCAGGGGGGCGGGGGTCGGGTCAAGAGACCCAGTACTTC
18	many	TRBD2	TRBV14	TRBJ2-3	CASSQDWSLAGGWDTQYF	TGTGCCAGCAGCCAAGATTGGTCCCTAGCGGGAGGCTGGGATACGCAGTATTTT
16	-	TRBD2	TRBV5-3	TRBJ2-7	CASSFPGLAGGPERYF	TGTGCCAGCAGCTTCCCGGGACTAGCGGGAGGGCCTGAGCGGTACTTC
14	once	TRBD2	TRBV2	TRBJ2-1	CASSDFSGRNGQFF	TGTGCCAGCAGTGATTTTAGCGGGAGAAATGGGCAGTTCTTC
16	many	TRBD1	TRBV6-2/TRBV6-3	TRBJ2-5	CASSYGTGAGQETQYF	TGTGCCAGCAGTTACGGGACAGGAGCGGGCCAAGAGACCCAGTACTTC
15	many	-	TRBV28	TRBJ2-2	CASSFRSVRTGELFF	TGTGCCAGCAGTTTCCGCAGCGTAAGAACCGGGGAGCTGTTTTTT
13	many	-	TRBV7-9	TRBJ2-3	CASSAGGTDTQYF	TGTGCCAGCAGCGCAGGGGGCACAGATACGCAGTATTTT
15	many	TRBD1	TRBV11-1	TRBJ2-7	CASSETTGQSYEQYF	TGTGCCAGCAGCGAGACTACGGGACAGTCCTACGAGCAGTACTTC
14	many	-	TRBV12-3/TRBV12-4	TRBJ2-3	CASSLGESTDTQYF	TGTGCCAGCAGTTTAGGAGAAAGCACAGATACGCAGTATTTT